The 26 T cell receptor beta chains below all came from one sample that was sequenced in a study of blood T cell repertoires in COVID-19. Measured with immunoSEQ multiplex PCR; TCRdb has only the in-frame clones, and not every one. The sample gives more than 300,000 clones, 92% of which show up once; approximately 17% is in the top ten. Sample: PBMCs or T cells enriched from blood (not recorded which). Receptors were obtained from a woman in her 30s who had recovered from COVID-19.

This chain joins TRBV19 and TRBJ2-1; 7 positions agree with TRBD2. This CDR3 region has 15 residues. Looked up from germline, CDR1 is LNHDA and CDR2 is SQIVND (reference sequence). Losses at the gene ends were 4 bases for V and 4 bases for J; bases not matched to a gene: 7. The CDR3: CASSSSAGDYNEQFF. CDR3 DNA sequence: TGTGCCAGTAGTAGTTCGGCGGGAGATTACAATGAGCAGTTCTTC.

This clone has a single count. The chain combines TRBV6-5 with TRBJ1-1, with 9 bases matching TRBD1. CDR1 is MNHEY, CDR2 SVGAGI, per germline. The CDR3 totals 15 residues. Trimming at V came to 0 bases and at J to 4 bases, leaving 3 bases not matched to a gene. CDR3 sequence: CASSYSGTGTTEAFF. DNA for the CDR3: TGTGCCAGCAGTTACTCCGGGACAGGGACCACTGAAGCTTTCTTT.

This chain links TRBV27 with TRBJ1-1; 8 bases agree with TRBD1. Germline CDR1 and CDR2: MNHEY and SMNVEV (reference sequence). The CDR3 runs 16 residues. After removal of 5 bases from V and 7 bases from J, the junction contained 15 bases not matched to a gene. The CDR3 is CASSLTGQGRWSEAFF. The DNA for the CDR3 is TGTGCCAGCAGTCTGACTGGACAGGGTCGGTGGAGTGAAGCTTTCTTT.

CDR3 in DNA: TGTGCCAGCAGCGTGGCTCCCGGGACAGACTACGAGCAGTACTTC. Residues: CASSVAPGTDYEQYF. The genes are TRBV9 and TRBJ2-7, with TRBD1 matching over 7 bases. CDR1 is SGDLS, CDR2 YYNGEE, per germline. This CDR3 contains 15 residues. V was clipped by 2 bases and J by 3 bases; unmatched bases: 8. The full variable domain, its missing parts supplied by reference TRBV9 and TRBJ2-7, is DSGVTQTPKHLITATGQRVTLRCSPRSGDLSVYWYQQSLDQGLQFLIQYYNGEERAKGNILERFSAQQFPDLHSELNLSSLELGDSALYFCASSVAPGTDYEQYFGPGTRLTVT.

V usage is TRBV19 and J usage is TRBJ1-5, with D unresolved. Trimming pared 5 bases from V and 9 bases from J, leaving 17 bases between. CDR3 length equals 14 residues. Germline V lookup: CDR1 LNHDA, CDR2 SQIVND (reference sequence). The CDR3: CASSPRDPWAPQHF. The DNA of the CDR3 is TGTGCCAGTAGTCCGCGGGATCCGTGGGCGCCCCAGCATTTT.

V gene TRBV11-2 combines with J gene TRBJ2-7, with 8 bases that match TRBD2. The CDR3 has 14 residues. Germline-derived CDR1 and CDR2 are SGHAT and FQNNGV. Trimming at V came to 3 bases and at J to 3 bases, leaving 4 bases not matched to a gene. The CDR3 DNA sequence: TGTGCCAGCAGCTTGACTAGCGCTCTCTACGAGCAGTACTTC. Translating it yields CASSLTSALYEQYF.

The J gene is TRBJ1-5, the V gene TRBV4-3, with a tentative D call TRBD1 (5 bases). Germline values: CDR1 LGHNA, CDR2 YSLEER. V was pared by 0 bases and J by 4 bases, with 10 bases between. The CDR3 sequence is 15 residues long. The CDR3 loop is CASSQDIQGNQPQHF. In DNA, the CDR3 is TGCGCCAGCAGCCAAGATATCCAGGGTAATCAGCCCCAGCATTTT.

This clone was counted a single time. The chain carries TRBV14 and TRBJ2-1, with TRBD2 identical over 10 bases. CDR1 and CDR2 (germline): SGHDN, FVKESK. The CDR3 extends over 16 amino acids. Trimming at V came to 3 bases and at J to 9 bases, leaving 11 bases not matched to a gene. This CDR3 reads CASSHLPAGGLGEQFF. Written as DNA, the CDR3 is TGTGCCAGCAGCCATCTCCCAGCGGGAGGGCTGGGTGAGCAGTTCTTC.

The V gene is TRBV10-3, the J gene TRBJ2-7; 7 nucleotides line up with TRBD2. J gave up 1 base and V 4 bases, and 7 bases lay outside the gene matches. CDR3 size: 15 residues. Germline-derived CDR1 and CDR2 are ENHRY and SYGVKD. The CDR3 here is CAISGSGGGSYEQYF. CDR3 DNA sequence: TGTGCCATCAGTGGTTCTGGGGGGGGGTCCTACGAGCAGTACTTC.

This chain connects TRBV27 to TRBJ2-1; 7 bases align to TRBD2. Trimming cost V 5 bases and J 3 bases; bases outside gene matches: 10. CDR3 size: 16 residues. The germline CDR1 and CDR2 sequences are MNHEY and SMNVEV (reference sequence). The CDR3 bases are TGTGCCAGCAGTCCATTGGGGGGGAGGGTCTACAATGAGCAGTTCTTC. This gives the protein CASSPLGGRVYNEQFF.

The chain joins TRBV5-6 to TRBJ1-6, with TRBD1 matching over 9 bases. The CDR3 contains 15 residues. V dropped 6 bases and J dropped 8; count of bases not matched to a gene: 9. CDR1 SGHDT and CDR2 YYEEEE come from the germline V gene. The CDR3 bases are TGTGCCAGCAACGTCCCGGGACAGGGAGATTCACCCCTCCACTTT. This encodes CASNVPGQGDSPLHF.

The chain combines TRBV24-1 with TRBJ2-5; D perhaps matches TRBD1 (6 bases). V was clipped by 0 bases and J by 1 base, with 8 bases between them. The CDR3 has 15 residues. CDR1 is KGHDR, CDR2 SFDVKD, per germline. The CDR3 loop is CATSDLKDSQETQYF. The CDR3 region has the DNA TGTGCCACCAGTGATTTGAAGGACAGCCAAGAGACCCAGTACTTC.

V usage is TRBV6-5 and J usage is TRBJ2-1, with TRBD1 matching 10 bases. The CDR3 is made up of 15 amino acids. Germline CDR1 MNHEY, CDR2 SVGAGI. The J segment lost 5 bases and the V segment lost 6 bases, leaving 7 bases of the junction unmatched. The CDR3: CASRTGTGANNEQFF. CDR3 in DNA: TGTGCCAGCAGAACCGGGACAGGGGCTAACAATGAGCAGTTCTTC.

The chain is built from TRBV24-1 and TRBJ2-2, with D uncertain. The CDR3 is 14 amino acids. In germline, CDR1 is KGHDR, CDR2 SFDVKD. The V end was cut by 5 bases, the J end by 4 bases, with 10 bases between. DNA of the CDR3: TGTGCCACCAGTGCCCTGAGCTCCACCGGGGAGCTGTTTTTT. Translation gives CATSALSSTGELFF.

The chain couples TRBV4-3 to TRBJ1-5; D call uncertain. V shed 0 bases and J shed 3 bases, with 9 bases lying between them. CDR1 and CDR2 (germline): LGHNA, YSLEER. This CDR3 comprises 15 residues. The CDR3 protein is CASSQEQRYNQPQHF. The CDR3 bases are TGCGCCAGCAGCCAAGAACAGAGATACAATCAGCCCCAGCATTTT.

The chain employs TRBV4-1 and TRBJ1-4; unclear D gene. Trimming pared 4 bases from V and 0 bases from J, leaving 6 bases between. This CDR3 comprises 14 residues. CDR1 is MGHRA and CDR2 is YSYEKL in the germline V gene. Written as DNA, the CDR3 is TGCGCCAGCAGCCCCGGTACAACTAATGAAAAACTGTTTTTT. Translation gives CASSPGTTNEKLFF.

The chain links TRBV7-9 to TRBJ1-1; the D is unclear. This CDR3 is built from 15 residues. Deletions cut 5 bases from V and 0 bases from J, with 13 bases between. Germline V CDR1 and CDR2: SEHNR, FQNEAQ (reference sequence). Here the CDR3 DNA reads TGTGCCAGCAGCAGCTTCGTCGGGATGAACACTGAAGCTTTCTTT. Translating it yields CASSSFVGMNTEAFF.

The CDR3, as DNA: TGTGCCAGCAGCCAAGACAACTCAGCGGGACAGGGCTACGAGCAGTACTTC. Translating gives CASSQDNSAGQGYEQYF. The chain couples TRBV3-1 (or the pseudogene TRBV3-2) to TRBJ2-7; 9 bases are a match to TRBD1. The CDR3 consists of 17 residues. Germline V gene lookup returns CDR1 LGHDT and CDR2 YNNKEL (reference sequence). V was pared by 0 bases and J by 3 bases, with 9 bases of the junction left unmatched.

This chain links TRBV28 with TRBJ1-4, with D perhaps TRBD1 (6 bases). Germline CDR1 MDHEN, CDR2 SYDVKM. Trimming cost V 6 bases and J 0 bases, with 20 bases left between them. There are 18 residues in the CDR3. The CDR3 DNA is TGTGCCAGCAGCCTCAAGTGGGGGGGGCGACCAACTAATGAAAAACTGTTTTTT. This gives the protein CASSLKWGGRPTNEKLFF. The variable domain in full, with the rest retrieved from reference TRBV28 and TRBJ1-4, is DVKVTQSSRYLVKRTGEKVFLECVQDMDHENMFWYRQDPGLGLRLIYFSYDVKMKEKGDIPEGYSVSREKKERFSLILESASTNQTSMYLCASSLKWGGRPTNEKLFFGSGTQLSVL.

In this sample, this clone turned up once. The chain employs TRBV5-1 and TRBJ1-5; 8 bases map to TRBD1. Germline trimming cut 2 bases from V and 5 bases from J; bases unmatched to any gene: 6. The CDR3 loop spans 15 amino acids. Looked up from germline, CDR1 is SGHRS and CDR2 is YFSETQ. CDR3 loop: CASSFSGQGDQPQHF. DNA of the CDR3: TGCGCCAGCAGCTTCTCCGGACAGGGTGATCAGCCCCAGCATTTT.

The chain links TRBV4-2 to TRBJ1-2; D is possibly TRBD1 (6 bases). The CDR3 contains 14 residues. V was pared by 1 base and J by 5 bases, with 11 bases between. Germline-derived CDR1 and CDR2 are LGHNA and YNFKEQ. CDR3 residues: CASSQAARGYGYTF. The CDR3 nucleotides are TGTGCCAGCAGCCAAGCTGCCAGGGGTTATGGCTACACCTTC.

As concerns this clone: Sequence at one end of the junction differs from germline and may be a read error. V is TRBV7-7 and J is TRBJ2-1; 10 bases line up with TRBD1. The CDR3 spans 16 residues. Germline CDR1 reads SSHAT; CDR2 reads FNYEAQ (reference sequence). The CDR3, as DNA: TGTGCTAGCAGCCCCGGACCGGGACAGGGGCCCAATGAGCAGTTCTTC. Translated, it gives CASSPGPGQGPNEQFF.

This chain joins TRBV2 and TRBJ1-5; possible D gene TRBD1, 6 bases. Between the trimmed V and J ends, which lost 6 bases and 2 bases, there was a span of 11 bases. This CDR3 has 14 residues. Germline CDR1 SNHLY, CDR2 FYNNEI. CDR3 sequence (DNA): TGTGCCAGCAGCCCCCGGACAGGCAATCAGCCCCAGCATTTT. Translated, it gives CASSPRTGNQPQHF.

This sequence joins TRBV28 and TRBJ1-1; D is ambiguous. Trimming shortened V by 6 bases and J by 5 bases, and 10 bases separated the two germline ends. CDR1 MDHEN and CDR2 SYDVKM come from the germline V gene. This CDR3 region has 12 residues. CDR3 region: CASSAGVTEAFF. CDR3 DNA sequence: TGTGCCAGCAGCGCCGGGGTTACTGAAGCTTTCTTT. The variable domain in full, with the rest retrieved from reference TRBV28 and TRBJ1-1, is DVKVTQSSRYLVKRTGEKVFLECVQDMDHENMFWYRQDPGLGLRLIYFSYDVKMKEKGDIPEGYSVSREKKERFSLILESASTNQTSMYLCASSAGVTEAFFGQGTRLTVV.

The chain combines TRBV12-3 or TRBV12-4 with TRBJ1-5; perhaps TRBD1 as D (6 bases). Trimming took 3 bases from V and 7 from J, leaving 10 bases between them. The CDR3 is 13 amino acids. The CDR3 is CASSFGGGQPQHF. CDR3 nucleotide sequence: TGTGCCAGCAGTTTTGGGGGCGGCCAGCCCCAGCATTTT.

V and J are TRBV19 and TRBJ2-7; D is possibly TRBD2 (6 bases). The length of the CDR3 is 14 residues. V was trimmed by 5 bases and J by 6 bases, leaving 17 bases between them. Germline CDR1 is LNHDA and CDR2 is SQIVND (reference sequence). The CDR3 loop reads CASSPPGTYSEQYF. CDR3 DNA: TGTGCCAGTAGTCCTCCTGGGACTTATTCCGAGCAGTACTTC. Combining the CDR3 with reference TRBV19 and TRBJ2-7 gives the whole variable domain DGGITQSPKYLFRKEGQNVTLSCEQNLNHDAMYWYRQDPGQGLRLIYYSQIVNDFQKGDIAEGYSVSREKKESFPLTVTSAQKNPTAFYLCASSPPGTYSEQYFGPGTRLTVT.